Sequencing of this TCR beta chain was carried out in a study of shared clonotypes between healthy human individuals. Study in general: In total, the donors were a couple of women and a few men aged 18 to 49. Findings of the study overall: The study generally estimated greater richness for naive than memory subsets.

A remark on this clone: What it recognizes is unknown.

Per germline, CDR1 MNHEY and CDR2 SMNVEV (reference sequence). This CDR3 has 16 residues. Trimming removed 1 base at V and 3 bases at J, with 12 bases between. Sequencing was performed with immunoSEQ multiplex PCR; in TCRdb, only in-frame clones are kept and a portion is missing. The sample holds around 1,900,000 clones, about 93% seen once. CD8 cells regarded as naive lacked CD45RO, were positively chosen for CCR7, and omitted terminally differentiated effector memory CD45RA+ cells. Input material: naive CD8+ T cells from PBMCs. The clonotype comes from a man aged 18 to 35 in good health. Some clones in this sample may be carry-over from other donors' samples. The rearrangement uses TRBV27 and TRBJ2-2; D is uncertain. The CDR3 bases are TGTGCCAGCAGTTTATATCAACCCGTCGACACCGGGGAGCTGTTTTTT. Translation: CASSLYQPVDTGELFF.